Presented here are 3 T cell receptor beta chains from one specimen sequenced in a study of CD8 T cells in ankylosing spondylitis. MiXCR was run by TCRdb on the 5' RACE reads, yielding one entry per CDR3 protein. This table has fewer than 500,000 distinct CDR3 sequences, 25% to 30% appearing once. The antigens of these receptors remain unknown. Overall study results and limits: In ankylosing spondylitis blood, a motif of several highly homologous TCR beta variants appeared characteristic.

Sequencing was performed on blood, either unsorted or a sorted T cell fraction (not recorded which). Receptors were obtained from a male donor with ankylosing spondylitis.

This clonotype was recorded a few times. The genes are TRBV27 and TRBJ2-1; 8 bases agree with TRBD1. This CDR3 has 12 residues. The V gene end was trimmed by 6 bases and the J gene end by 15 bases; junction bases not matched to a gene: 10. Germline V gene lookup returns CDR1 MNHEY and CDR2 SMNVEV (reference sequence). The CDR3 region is CASSSLAGTGFF. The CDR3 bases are TGTGCCAGCAGCTCCCTGGCCGGGACAGGGTTCTTC.

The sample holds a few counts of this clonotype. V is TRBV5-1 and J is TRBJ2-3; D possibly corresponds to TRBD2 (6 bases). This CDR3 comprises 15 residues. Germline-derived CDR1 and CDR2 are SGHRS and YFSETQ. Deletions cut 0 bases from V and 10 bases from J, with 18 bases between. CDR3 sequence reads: CASSLGWGEVPSQYF. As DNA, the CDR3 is TGCGCCAGCAGCTTGGGCTGGGGGGAGGTCCCTTCGCAGTATTTT.

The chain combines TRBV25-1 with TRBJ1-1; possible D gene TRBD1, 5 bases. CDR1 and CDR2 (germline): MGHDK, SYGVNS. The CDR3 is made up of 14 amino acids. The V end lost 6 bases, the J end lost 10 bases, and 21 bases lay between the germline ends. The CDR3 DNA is TGTGCCAGCAGCCAAATCCGGGGGGTCCGCGGAGCTTTCTTT. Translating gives CASSQIRGVRGAFF.